This T cell receptor beta chain was captured in a study of shared clonotypes between healthy human individuals. The naive CD8 fraction comprised CD45RO-negative cells positively selected for CCR7 and excluded terminally differentiated effector memory CD45RA+ cells. TCRdb's copy holds only in-frame clones and misses some; the assay was immunoSEQ multiplex PCR. Among around 2.1 million clones listed, about 93% were seen once. The CDR3 runs 20 residues. V gene TRBV21-1 combines with J gene TRBJ2-3; the D segment call TRBD2 is taken from the table without a DNA check. TRBV21-1 is a documented pseudogene. Specimen: naive CD8+ T cells from PBMCs. The TCR sequence derives from a man younger than 35 in good health. Some clones in this sample may be carry-over from other donors' samples. This CDR3 reads CASSTKARLAGGSVVDTQYF. The CDR3, as DNA: TGTGCCAGCAGCACCAAGGCCCGACTAGCGGGAGGGTCCGTCGTAGATACGCAGTATTTT.